The 6 T cell receptor beta chains given below trace back to one sample, sequenced in a study of cytomegalovirus exposure and HLA in healthy donors. PCR employed 60 Vbeta and 13 Jbeta primers. This table comes from immunoSEQ multiplex PCR, and its TCRdb copy is limited to in-frame clones, with some not included. This table holds 95,000 to 150,000 clones, roughly 80% found once. Sequencing was done on a sample of PBMCs. Source of these receptors: a female donor in good health and CMV-seropositive.

The chain links TRBV11-2 to TRBJ1-5; D remains unclear. V lost 2 bases to trimming and J lost 6 bases, with 8 bases between them. This CDR3 spans 13 amino acids. Per germline, CDR1 SGHAT and CDR2 FQNNGV. CDR3 nucleotide sequence: TGTGCCAGCAGCTTAACGGGTGGTCAGCCCCAGCATTTT. It is translated as CASSLTGGQPQHF.

This clone is medium-sized. The chain joins TRBV29-1 to TRBJ1-5, with 8 bases matching TRBD1. The CDR3 contains 15 residues. The germline gives CDR1 SQVTM, CDR2 ANQGSEA. The V segment lost 5 bases and the J segment 6 bases; nucleotides outside the gene matches: 12. The CDR3 nucleotides are TGCAGCGTTAAGTTCCCGGACAGGGAAACTCAGCCCCAGCATTTT. It codes for CSVKFPDRETQPQHF.

The chain couples TRBV28 to TRBJ1-3, with D possibly matching TRBD1 (6 bases). The CDR3 is 15 residues long. Germline CDR1 and CDR2: MDHEN and SYDVKM. Trimming took 2 bases from V and 3 from J, leaving 11 bases between them. The CDR3 nucleotides are TGTGCCAGCAGTTTAGCGGGGGCCCATGGAAACACCATATATTTT. This gives the protein CASSLAGAHGNTIYF.

This chain uses TRBV27 with TRBJ1-1; D ambiguous. The CDR3 loop spans 11 amino acids. CDR1 is MNHEY and CDR2 is SMNVEV in the germline V gene (reference sequence). Deletions cut 6 bases from V and 4 bases from J, with 6 bases between. CDR3 bases: TGTGCCAGCAGGGGAGGCACTGAAGCTTTCTTT. It encodes CASRGGTEAFF.

The rearrangement links TRBV11-2 to TRBJ1-6, with 7 bases fitting TRBD1. V was clipped by 5 bases and J by 5 bases; unmatched bases: 3. This CDR3 has 14 residues. CDR1 and CDR2 from the germline V gene are SGHAT and FQNNGV. The CDR3 protein is CASSPQGDNSPLHF. The CDR3 DNA sequence: TGTGCCAGCAGCCCCCAGGGGGATAATTCACCCCTCCACTTT.

This clone was seen more than once but under ten times. Here the CDR3 reads CASVASRGPYEQYF. The DNA of the CDR3 is TGTGCCAGTGTTGCGTCGAGGGGGCCCTACGAGCAGTACTTC. This chain links TRBV6-1 with TRBJ2-7; TRBD1 matches at 7 bases. J lost 2 bases, V lost 9 bases, and 10 bases had no gene match. The germline V gene encodes CDR1 MNHNS and CDR2 SASEGT. The length of the CDR3 is 14 residues.